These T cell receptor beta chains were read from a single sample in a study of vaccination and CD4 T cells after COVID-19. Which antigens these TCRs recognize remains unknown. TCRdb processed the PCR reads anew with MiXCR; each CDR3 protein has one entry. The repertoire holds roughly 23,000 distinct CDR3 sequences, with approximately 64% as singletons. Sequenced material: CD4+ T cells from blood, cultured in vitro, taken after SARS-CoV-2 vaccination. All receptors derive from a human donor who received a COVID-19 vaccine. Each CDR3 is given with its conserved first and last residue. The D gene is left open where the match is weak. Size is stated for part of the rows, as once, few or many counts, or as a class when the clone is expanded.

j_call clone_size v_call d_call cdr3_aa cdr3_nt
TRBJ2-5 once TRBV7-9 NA CASSLGADSETQYF TGCGCCAGCAGCTTGGGAGCGGACTCAGAGACCCAGTACTTC
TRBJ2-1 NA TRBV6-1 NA CASSQTSWEQFF TGTGCCAGCAGTCAGACTAGTTGGGAGCAGTTCTTC
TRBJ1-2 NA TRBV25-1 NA CASSTTEKYGYTF TGTGCCAGTTCTACTACTGAAAAGTATGGCTACACCTTC
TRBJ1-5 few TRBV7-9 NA CASSLEATGNQPQHF TGTGCCAGCAGCTTAGAGGCGACCGGTAATCAGCCCCAGCATTTT
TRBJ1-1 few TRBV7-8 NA CASSRSTTEAFF TGTGCCAGCAGCCGATCTACCACTGAAGCTTTCTTT
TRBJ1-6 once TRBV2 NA CASSEMGAPLHF TGTGCCAGCAGTGAAATGGGGGCTCCCCTCCACTTT
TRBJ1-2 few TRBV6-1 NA CASSEATFGVGVYYGYTF TGTGCCAGCAGTGAAGCGACATTCGGGGTGGGAGTGTATTATGGCTACACCTTC
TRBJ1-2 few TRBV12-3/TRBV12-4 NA CASTPGGSELYGYTF TGTGCCAGCACCCCGGGCGGAAGCGAACTCTATGGCTACACCTTC
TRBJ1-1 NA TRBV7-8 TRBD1 CASSSTSSGQVNTEAFF TGTGCCAGCAGCTCTACATCATCCGGACAGGTCAACACTGAAGCTTTCTTT
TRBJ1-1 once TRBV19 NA CASSIRTENTEAFF TGTGCCAGTAGTATCCGGACGGAGAACACTGAAGCTTTCTTT
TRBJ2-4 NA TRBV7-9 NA CASSLGDRDTSF TGTGCCAGCAGCTTAGGGGACCGTGACACGTCCTTC
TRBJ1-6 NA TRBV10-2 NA CASSESNRPDSPLHF TGCGCCAGCAGTGAGTCGAATCGCCCCGATTCACCCCTCCACTTT
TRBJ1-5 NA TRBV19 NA CASSPNGHNQPQHF TGTGCCAGTAGTCCAAACGGGCATAATCAGCCCCAGCATTTT
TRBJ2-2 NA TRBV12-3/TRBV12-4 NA CASSFSGVTGELFF TGTGCCAGCAGTTTTAGCGGTGTCACCGGGGAGCTGTTTTTT
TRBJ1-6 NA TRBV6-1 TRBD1 CASRQGSPSPLHF TGTGCCAGCCGACAGGGTTCCCCTTCACCCCTCCACTTT
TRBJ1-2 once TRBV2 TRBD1 CASSPPRQGAFGYTF TGTGCCAGCAGCCCCCCACGGCAGGGGGCGTTTGGCTACACCTTC
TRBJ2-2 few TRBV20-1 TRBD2 CSATSGPNTGELFF TGCAGTGCTACTAGCGGCCCGAACACCGGGGAGCTGTTTTTT
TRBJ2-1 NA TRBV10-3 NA CAISVQGWQFF TGTGCCATCAGTGTCCAGGGCTGGCAGTTCTTC
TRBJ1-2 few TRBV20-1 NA CSAEMKRDYGYTF TGCAGTGCCGAGATGAAACGGGACTATGGCTACACCTTC
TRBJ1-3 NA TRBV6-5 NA CASSYDSGNTIYF TGTGCCAGCAGTTACGACTCTGGAAACACCATATATTTT